This T cell receptor beta chain is from a study of shared clonotypes between healthy human individuals (dated by TCRdb to between 2020 and 2021). About the study as a whole: Two women and a few men aged 18 to 49 years were included in the cohort. Different laboratories and diverse techniques were used to prepare libraries and sequence TCR repertoires, to increase sequencing depth and limit assay-specific biases. To estimate repertoire size and how much clonotypes are shared between individuals, the study performed deep sequencing of blood TCR repertoires from a few healthy adults. For each donor, CD4 naive and CD4 memory were each given three plates, CD8 naive was given two plates, and CD8 memory was given one plate. Each donor's leukapheresis produced roughly between roughly 0.85 and 9.5 billion PBMCs.

Based on the germline V gene, the CDR1 and CDR2 sequences are SNHLY and FYNNEI. The CDR3, cysteine through phenylalanine, is 13 amino acids long. Left in the record is the CDR3 DNA by itself, 39 bases read in frame from the first base. The V end loses 10 bases and the J end loses 4 bases, and a stretch of 17 bases separates them. Overall study results and their limits: When a few donors were compared, the shared fraction of clonotypes was around 5% for naive CD4, approximately 3.3% for naive CD8, roughly 2.5% for memory CD4, and 0.4% for memory CD8. The small number of donors limited the genetic and exposure-history diversity represented. Clonotypes shared by all four sorted-subset donors showed higher generation probabilities than non-shared clonotypes. Incomplete sequencing was indicated by rarefaction of sorted-subset datasets, despite the large sequencing depth. Sampling was restricted to blood, and TCR repertoires in tissue are likely to differ from TCR repertoires in blood. Pairwise subsampling indicated that sequencing depth was expected to affect the degree of clonotype sharing among donors. Estimated clonotype richness was generally larger for naive than for memory subsets.

The donors were healthy, HIV-negative adults with no recently reported acute infections or vaccinations. Every donor was a Caucasian adult residing in Nashville, Tennessee, USA. CD4+ T cells were enriched by magnetic negative selection; naive cells were then positively selected on CD45RA, and the negative fraction formed the memory subset. Blood was obtained by leukapheresis, after which PBMCs were separated by Ficoll-Histopaque density gradient centrifugation and cryopreserved in liquid nitrogen vapor phase. Analytical flow cytometry was used to check the purity and quantity of each magnetically sorted T cell population. From each sorted fraction, genomic DNA was isolated and quantified by UV absorbance on a Nanodrop 2000c. Comments on this clone: No cognate antigen has been identified for it. Per-nucleotide qualities are absent, and no much larger clonotype sits a single base away.

TCR CDR3 regions were amplified from genomic DNA by multiplex PCR using the deep immunoSEQ assay. For each cell subset, the extracted genomic DNA was distributed evenly across all wells of several immunoSEQ 96-well plates, and each plate served as one replicate. Each replicate PCR for sorted subsets received about 0.2 ug genomic DNA, equal to tens of thousands of T cell genomes. Purified libraries were quantified with a Qubit 3.0 fluorometer, sized on a Bioanalyzer 2100, and re-quantified with the KAPA Library Quantification kit. A separate single-read 150-cycle Illumina NextSeq 550 flow cell was used to sequence each immunoSEQ 96-well plate. Per the source publication's procedure: Because the immunoSEQ output held only junctional sequences and lacked quality scores, the filtering could not match the filtering applied to full-length reads. Sequences were annotated with PyIR, a Python wrapper for IgBLAST v1.9, using IMGT germline references to assign V/J genes and CDR3. Reads were removed for weak V/J assignments (E-value above 1e-6), missing CDR3, stop codons, out-of-frame junctions, or ambiguous translated residues. V3J clonotypes were defined as sequences sharing an identical inferred V gene, J gene, and CDR3 amino acid sequence. Percentage overlap between repertoires was calculated by dividing the number of shared unique clonotypes by the size of the smaller repertoire. Repertoire richness was assessed with RTK rarefaction, the Chao1 estimator, and Recon v2.1 estimates of unobserved clonotypes. Generation probabilities for all TCRbeta clonotypes obtained by the gDNA method from a handful of donors were computed using OLGA. The clones in this table, taken by TCRdb from immuneACCESS, are in-frame only. Not every clone is retained; where verified, under half of the shortfall comes from an unresolved V gene, and the cause of the rest is unknown. V and J calls and clone size come straight from that table; D and trimming were deduced from the DNA. In all, the sample holds approximately 1.1 million clones, and about 80% of those were seen once. Of the sample, approximately 0.5% is held by the ten largest clones.

The chain was built from TRBV2 and TRBJ2-7; TRBD2 is possibly the D segment (7 matching bases). Sequencing was carried out using memory CD4+ T cells from PBMCs. The cell subset or site label, as the study defines it: CD45RA-negative fraction. This sequence was found in a man between 18 and 35 years old in good health. Some clones in this sample may be carry-over from other donors' samples. Here the CDR3 is given as CATTGGGSYEQYF. The bases are TGTGCCACCACCGGGGGCGGGAGTTACGAGCAGTACTTC. Supplemented by the reference TRBV2 and TRBJ2-7 proteins around the CDR3, the complete variable domain is EPEVTQTPSHQVTQMGQEVILRCVPISNHLYFYWYRQILGQKVEFLVSFYNNEISEKSEIFDDQFSVERPDGSNFTLKIRSTKLEDSAMYFCATTGGGSYEQYFGPGTRLTVT.